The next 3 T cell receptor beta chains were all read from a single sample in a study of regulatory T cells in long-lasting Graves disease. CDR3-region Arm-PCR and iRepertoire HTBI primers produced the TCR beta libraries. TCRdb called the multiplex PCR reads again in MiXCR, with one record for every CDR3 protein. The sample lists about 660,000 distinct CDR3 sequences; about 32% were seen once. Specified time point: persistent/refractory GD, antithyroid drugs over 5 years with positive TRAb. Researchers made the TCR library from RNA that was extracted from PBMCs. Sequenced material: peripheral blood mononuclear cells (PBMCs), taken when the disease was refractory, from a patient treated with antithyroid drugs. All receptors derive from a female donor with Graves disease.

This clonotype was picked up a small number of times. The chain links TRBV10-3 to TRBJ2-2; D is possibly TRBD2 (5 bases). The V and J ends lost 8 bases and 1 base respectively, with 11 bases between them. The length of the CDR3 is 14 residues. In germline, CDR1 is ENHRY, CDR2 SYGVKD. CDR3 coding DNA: TGTGCCATCCAGGCTAGCCGGAACACCGGGGAGCTGTTTTTT. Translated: CAIQASRNTGELFF.

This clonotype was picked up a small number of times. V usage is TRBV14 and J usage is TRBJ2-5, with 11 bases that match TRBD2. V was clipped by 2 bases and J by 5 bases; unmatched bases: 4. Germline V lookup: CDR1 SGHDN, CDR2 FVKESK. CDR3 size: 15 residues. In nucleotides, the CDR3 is TGTGCCAGCAGCCAAACTAGCGGGAGAGGTGAGACCCAGTACTTC. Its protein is CASSQTSGRGETQYF.

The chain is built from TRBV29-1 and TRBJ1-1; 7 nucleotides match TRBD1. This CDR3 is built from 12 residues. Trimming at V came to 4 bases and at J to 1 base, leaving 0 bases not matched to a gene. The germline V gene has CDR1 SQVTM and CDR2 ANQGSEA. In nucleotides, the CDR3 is TGCAGCGTTGGGACAGGGAACACTGAAGCTTTCTTT. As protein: CSVGTGNTEAFF.